This entry lists 3 T cell receptor beta chains sequenced from one sample in a study of T cells after yellow fever vaccination. TCRdb reprocessed the 5' RACE reads with MiXCR, giving one entry per CDR3 protein. The profile shows 55,000 to 70,000 distinct CDR3 sequences, under 8% of them singletons. The source material was CD8+ T cells sorted from PBMCs, sampled 45 days after the first yellow fever vaccination. The receptors originated from a man younger than 35 who received the YFV17D yellow fever vaccine.

Worth noting for this clonotype: With a much larger clone just one base away, this may be a read error. The V gene is TRBV12-3 or TRBV12-4, the J gene TRBJ2-3, with 9 bases fitting TRBD2. V shed 11 bases and J 6 bases; nucleotides not matched to a gene: 15. CDR3 length: 15 amino acids. CDR3 sequence (DNA): TGTGCCGGCATGTTAGCGGGGGCCCCTCCCGATACGCAGTATTTT. Translating gives CAGMLAGAPPDTQYF.

There are many counts of this clonotype. The rearrangement uses TRBV6-2 or TRBV6-3 and TRBJ1-5, with no clear D. V lost 3 bases, J lost 0 bases, and 3 bases lay in between. This CDR3 contains 13 residues. Germline V gene sequence: CDR1 MNHEY, CDR2 SVGEGT. CDR3 nucleotides: TGTGCCAGCAGTTATAGTAGCAATCAGCCCCAGCATTTT. Protein sequence: CASSYSSNQPQHF.

This clonotype showed up just a few times. The chain combines TRBV28 with TRBJ2-2; D gene unclear. This CDR3 is built from 12 residues. Trimming took 5 bases from V and 4 from J, leaving 5 bases between them. Germline V lookup: CDR1 MDHEN, CDR2 SYDVKM. CDR3 region: CASSPPTGELFF. CDR3 in DNA: TGTGCCAGCAGTCCTCCCACCGGGGAGCTGTTTTTT.